The 25 T cell receptor beta chains below all came from one sample that was sequenced in a study of blood T cell repertoires in COVID-19 (dated by TCRdb to about 2020). The library was prepared using the immunoSEQ multiplex PCR assay. As stored in TCRdb, this immuneACCESS dataset retains in-frame rearrangements with V and J assigned. A fraction of the clones does not appear; measured against another copy, unresolved V genes explain less than half of the discrepancy, and the remainder lacks a known reason. This sample gives 310,000 or so clones in total; about nine tenths of them show up just once. The ten biggest clones cover 1% of the sample. Sequencing used peripheral blood. Source of these receptors: a man aged 45-65 years with active or convalescent COVID-19.

The chain is built from TRBV5-1 and TRBJ1-2; maybe TRBD1 (6 bases). Germline values: CDR1 SGHRS, CDR2 YFSETQ. The CDR3 spans 14 residues. V was trimmed by 4 bases and J by 3 bases, leaving 13 bases between them. The CDR3 nucleotides are TGCGCCAGCAGCCCAGAGGACAGTTACTATGGCTACACCTTC. Translation gives CASSPEDSYYGYTF.

The chain is built from TRBV10-1 and TRBJ2-1; D possibly corresponds to TRBD2 (5 bases). Trimming took 1 base from V and 2 from J, leaving 9 bases between them. Germline CDR1 is WNHNN and CDR2 is SYGVQD (reference sequence). The CDR3 runs 15 residues. The CDR3 sequence: CASSELGRAYNEQFF. CDR3 bases: TGCGCCAGCAGTGAGTTAGGGCGGGCCTACAATGAGCAGTTCTTC.

This clone came up a few times. This rearrangement joins TRBV11-2 to TRBJ1-1; no clear D. V was cut by 3 bases and J by 7 bases, with 12 bases left in between. The CDR3 is 13 residues long. The germline gives CDR1 SGHAT, CDR2 FQNNGV. CDR3 in amino acids: CASSFNHAGEAFF. The CDR3 DNA reads as TGTGCCAGCAGCTTCAATCATGCGGGTGAAGCTTTCTTT.

On this clone: This sample includes further DNA sequences coding for the same CDR3. V is TRBV7-3 and J is TRBJ1-1; 7 nucleotides align to TRBD1. V lost 6 bases, J lost 4 bases, and 5 bases stayed unmatched. The CDR3 runs 13 residues. Germline CDR1 reads SGHTA; CDR2 reads FQGTGA. In DNA form, the CDR3 reads TGTGCCAGCAGTCTCCGACAGGGCACTGAAGCTTTCTTT. Translating gives CASSLRQGTEAFF.

The gene calls are TRBV6-1 and TRBJ1-5; D is possibly TRBD1 (6 bases). Per germline, CDR1 MNHNS and CDR2 SASEGT. The V end was cut by 3 bases, the J end by 6 bases, with 6 bases between. The CDR3 runs 12 residues. The CDR3 loop reads CASSEGAQPQHF. CDR3 nucleotide sequence: TGTGCCAGCAGTGAGGGGGCTCAGCCCCAGCATTTT.

The J gene is TRBJ2-3, the V gene TRBV9, with 10 bases identical to TRBD2. After removal of 3 bases from V and 3 bases from J, the junction contained 4 bases not matched to a gene. Germline CDR1 SGDLS, CDR2 YYNGEE. This CDR3 has 15 amino acids. For the CDR3, the DNA is TGTGCCAGCAGCGAAAGCGGGAGGGCAACAGATACGCAGTATTTT. Its translation: CASSESGRATDTQYF.

In this sample, this clone turned up once. V usage is TRBV2 and J usage is TRBJ2-5; 10 bases match TRBD2. CDR1 SNHLY and CDR2 FYNNEI come from the germline V gene. V was clipped by 3 bases and J by 2 bases; unmatched bases: 3. CDR3 length: 15 amino acids. The CDR3 coding sequence is TGTGCCAGCAGTGATCTACTAGCGGGGCAAGAGACCCAGTACTTC. It is translated as CASSDLLAGQETQYF. Full variable domain (outside the CDR3, taken from reference TRBV2 and TRBJ2-5): EPEVTQTPSHQVTQMGQEVILRCVPISNHLYFYWYRQILGQKVEFLVSFYNNEISEKSEIFDDQFSVERPDGSNFTLKIRSTKLEDSAMYFCASSDLLAGQETQYFGPGTRLLVL.

The chain is built from TRBV5-1 and TRBJ2-5, with D tentatively TRBD1 (7 bases). The germline V gene encodes CDR1 SGHRS and CDR2 YFSETQ. The CDR3 covers 14 residues. Trimming left V 4 bases short and J 5 bases short, with 15 bases between. The CDR3 is CASSARGSGETQYF. The CDR3 nucleotides are TGCGCCAGCAGCGCCAGGGGGAGCGGGGAGACCCAGTACTTC.

This chain connects TRBV9 to TRBJ2-2, with TRBD2 matching 12 bases. V lost 3 bases to trimming and J lost 0 bases; unmatched junction nucleotides: 9. This CDR3 has 19 amino acids. CDR1 is SGDLS, CDR2 YYNGEE, per germline. CDR3 sequence (DNA): TGTGCCAGCAGCGCCTCCGGGACTAGCGGGCCTCCGAACACCGGGGAGCTGTTTTTT. Amino acid sequence: CASSASGTSGPPNTGELFF.

The chain carries TRBV28 and TRBJ1-5; 9 bases align to TRBD1. With V trimmed by 6 bases and J by 1 base, 7 bases remained unmatched. The CDR3 sequence is 16 residues long. Germline CDR1 is MDHEN and CDR2 is SYDVKM. The CDR3 reads CASRTGGIGSNQPQHF. The CDR3 DNA reads as TGTGCCAGCAGAACAGGGGGCATCGGGAGCAATCAGCCCCAGCATTTT. The full variable domain, completed using reference TRBV28 and TRBJ1-5, is DVKVTQSSRYLVKRTGEKVFLECVQDMDHENMFWYRQDPGLGLRLIYFSYDVKMKEKGDIPEGYSVSREKKERFSLILESASTNQTSMYLCASRTGGIGSNQPQHFGDGTRLSIL.

This chain links TRBV6-2 or TRBV6-3 with TRBJ2-2; possible D gene TRBD1, 5 bases. Trimming stripped 6 bases from V and 4 bases from J, with 12 bases between. Germline lookup yields CDR1 MNHEY and CDR2 SVGEGT. The CDR3 spans 14 residues. CDR3 bases: TGTGCCAGCAGATACATAGACAGCACCGGGGAGCTGTTTTTT. Translated, it gives CASRYIDSTGELFF.

The CDR3 DNA reads TGCGCCAGCAGCTTGGATGGCCGAGGCGAGCAGTACTTC. It yields the protein CASSLDGRGEQYF. J is TRBJ2-7 and V is TRBV5-1, with unresolved D. Germline-derived CDR1 and CDR2 are SGHRS and YFSETQ. Trimming left V 0 bases short and J 6 bases short, with 10 bases between. This CDR3 spans 13 amino acids.

The rearrangement links TRBV9 to TRBJ2-3; possible D gene TRBD2, 7 bases. V shed 0 bases and J shed 0 bases, with 11 bases lying between them. The CDR3 extends over 16 amino acids. Looked up from germline, CDR1 is SGDLS and CDR2 is YYNGEE. CDR3 DNA: TGTGCCAGCAGCGTAGCGGGGGGCGGGAGCACAGATACGCAGTATTTT. The encoded protein is CASSVAGGGSTDTQYF.

This clone was counted a single time. The V call is TRBV5-6, the J call TRBJ2-1; 8 bases are shared with TRBD1. CDR1 and CDR2 (germline): SGHDT, YYEEEE. V trimming: 0 bases; J trimming: 9 bases; junction bases outside the gene matches: 14. This CDR3 is built from 17 residues. DNA of the CDR3: TGTGCCAGCAGCTTGGGGAACAGGGGGAGGTATTTGGGTGAGCAGTTCTTC. This codes for CASSLGNRGRYLGEQFF.

The J gene is TRBJ2-7, the V gene TRBV6-2 or TRBV6-3, with 11 bases matching TRBD2. Losses at the gene ends were 4 bases for V and 0 bases for J; bases not matched to a gene: 11. Germline loops: CDR1 MNHEY, CDR2 SVGEGT. The CDR3 is 18 residues long. CDR3 DNA: TGTGCCAGCAGTTCGTATCCGGCCGGGACTAGCGGCTCCTACGAGCAGTACTTC. It yields the protein CASSSYPAGTSGSYEQYF.

The chain recombines TRBV7-9 with TRBJ1-5; a weak D match, TRBD1 (5 bases). The CDR3 has 14 residues. Trimming removed 2 bases from V and 3 bases from J, with 8 bases in between. Germline V lookup: CDR1 SEHNR, CDR2 FQNEAQ (reference sequence). The CDR3 region is CASSLRGSNQPQHF. The CDR3, as DNA: TGTGCCAGCAGCTTAAGGGGTTCCAATCAGCCCCAGCATTTT.

The rearrangement links TRBV5-1 to TRBJ2-7; 8 bases map to TRBD2. The ends lost 3 bases at V and 0 bases at J; junction bases unmatched: 8. The CDR3 runs 16 residues. CDR1 is SGHRS, CDR2 YFSETQ, per germline. The CDR3 DNA reads as TGCGCCAGCAGCTCCGACAGCGGACTAGCCTCCTACGAGCAGTACTTC. This translates into CASSSDSGLASYEQYF.

The chain links TRBV10-3 to TRBJ2-6, with 7 bases fitting TRBD2. Unmatched junction bases numbered 5, after V lost 8 bases and J lost 1 base. CDR3 length: 15 residues. CDR1 is ENHRY, CDR2 SYGVKD, per germline. Here the CDR3 reads CAIGGGPSGANVLTF. CDR3 DNA: TGTGCCATCGGGGGGGGACCTTCTGGGGCCAACGTCCTGACTTTC.

This chain uses TRBV5-1 with TRBJ2-5, with TRBD2 matching over 9 bases. The CDR3 covers 15 residues. Unmatched junction bases numbered 8, after V lost 5 bases and J lost 3 bases. Germline V lookup: CDR1 SGHRS, CDR2 YFSETQ. CDR3 residues: CASSNGASGKETQYF. The CDR3 DNA reads as TGCGCCAGCAGTAACGGCGCTAGCGGGAAAGAGACCCAGTACTTC.

The chain has TRBV5-1 and TRBJ1-4, with TRBD1 matching 10 bases. The CDR3 extends over 16 amino acids. Germline values: CDR1 SGHRS, CDR2 YFSETQ. Trimming took 0 bases from V and 10 from J; bases not matched to a gene: 9. This CDR3 is CASSLGTGGLLGKLFF. Here the CDR3 DNA reads TGCGCCAGCAGCTTGGGGACAGGGGGGCTCTTGGGAAAACTGTTTTTT. The whole variable domain, remainder taken from reference TRBV5-1 and TRBJ1-4, is KAGVTQTPRYLIKTRGQQVTLSCSPISGHRSVSWYQQTPGQGLQFLFEYFSETQRNKGNFPGRFSGRQFSNSRSEMNVSTLELGDSALYLCASSLGTGGLLGKLFFGSGTQLSVL.

The chain combines TRBV7-2 with TRBJ2-1, with TRBD2 matching over 7 bases. Germline V gene data show CDR1 as SGHTA and CDR2 as FQGNSA. This CDR3 is built from 13 residues. With V trimmed by 9 bases and J by 9 bases, 11 bases remained unmatched. The CDR3 protein is CASATSWGGEQFF. The CDR3 DNA sequence: TGTGCCAGTGCGACTAGCTGGGGAGGTGAGCAGTTCTTC.

The chain employs TRBV5-1 and TRBJ1-4; 9 bases agree with TRBD1. The length of the CDR3 is 14 residues. In germline, CDR1 is SGHRS, CDR2 YFSETQ. After removal of 6 bases from V and 4 bases from J, the junction contained 4 bases not matched to a gene. The CDR3 coding sequence is TGCGCCAGCACTCGACAGGGGGATAATGAAAAACTGTTTTTT. Encoded protein: CASTRQGDNEKLFF. The full variable domain, its missing parts supplied by reference TRBV5-1 and TRBJ1-4, is KAGVTQTPRYLIKTRGQQVTLSCSPISGHRSVSWYQQTPGQGLQFLFEYFSETQRNKGNFPGRFSGRQFSNSRSEMNVSTLELGDSALYLCASTRQGDNEKLFFGSGTQLSVL.

V gene TRBV30 combines with J gene TRBJ1-2; TRBD1 might be the D (6 bases). This CDR3 spans 11 amino acids. Germline CDR1 and CDR2: GTSNPN and SVGIG (reference sequence). Trimming removed 8 bases from V and 6 bases from J, with 13 bases in between. The CDR3 DNA follows: TGTGCCAAACAGGGACGGGATGGCTACACCTTC. Encoded protein: CAKQGRDGYTF.

J is TRBJ2-3 and V is TRBV7-2, with 8 bases matching TRBD1. Germline V gene sequence: CDR1 SGHTA, CDR2 FQGNSA. The CDR3 consists of 18 residues. Trimming took 5 bases from V and 6 from J; bases not matched to a gene: 19. Written as DNA, the CDR3 is TGTGCCAGCAGCCGTAGGGGGACAGGTAGCTTGCCAGGGGATACGCAGTATTTT. Its protein product is CASSRRGTGSLPGDTQYF.

The chain is built from TRBV4-3 and TRBJ1-3; D is undetermined. CDR1 is LGHNA, CDR2 YSLEER, per germline. The CDR3 totals 15 residues. With 3 bases removed from V and 5 bases from J, the gap between germline ends came to 14 bases. The CDR3 region is CASSHMTGGRNTIYF. In DNA, the CDR3 is TGCGCCAGCAGCCATATGACCGGAGGACGAAACACCATATATTTT.